One and the same sample provided the 9 T cell receptor beta chains below, sequenced in a study of cytomegalovirus exposure and HLA in healthy donors. Use of 60 Vbeta and 13 Jbeta primers characterized the PCR. Here immunoSEQ multiplex PCR was the method, and the copy in TCRdb shows in-frame clones only, minus some. The sample records roughly 150,000 clones, 82% being singletons. The sample taken for sequencing was PBMCs. Receptors were obtained from a woman between 50 and 59 years old in good health and CMV-seropositive.

This clone was recorded once. The J gene is TRBJ2-1, the V gene TRBV7-8; D not resolved. The germline V and J ends were trimmed by 2 bases and 4 bases, with 6 bases remaining between them. The CDR3 length is 13 residues. The germline V gene encodes CDR1 SGHVS and CDR2 FQNEAQ. The CDR3 here is CASSLSPYNEQFF. The CDR3 DNA reads as TGTGCCAGCAGCTTATCCCCTTACAATGAGCAGTTCTTC.

V and J are TRBV29-1 and TRBJ2-1; 8 positions agree with TRBD2. Germline CDR1 and CDR2: SQVTM and ANQGSEA. Losses at the gene ends were 6 bases for V and 4 bases for J; bases not matched to a gene: 5. This CDR3 has 13 amino acids. CDR3 sequence: CSVLAGTYNEQFF. The CDR3 bases are TGCAGCGTCTTAGCGGGGACGTACAATGAGCAGTTCTTC.

This clone showed up just a few times. CDR3 loop: CASSAPRYGQYF. For the CDR3, the DNA is TGTGCCAGCAGTGCCCCGCGGTATGGGCAGTACTTC. The rearrangement links TRBV6-5 to TRBJ2-7; D remains unclear. The V gene's germline CDR1 is MNHEY and CDR2 SVGAGI. Trimming took off 5 bases at V and 9 bases at J, with 14 bases between the two ends. This CDR3 is 12 amino acids long.

The count of this clone is one. The chain links TRBV2 to TRBJ1-6, with D hard to call. CDR3 length: 13 amino acids. The germline CDR1 and CDR2 sequences are SNHLY and FYNNEI. The V gene lost 2 bases and the J gene lost 15 bases, with 14 bases spanning the gap. The CDR3 is CASSERLARNLHF. DNA for the CDR3: TGTGCCAGCAGTGAACGTCTGGCTCGCAACCTCCACTTT. Variable domain in full (rest from reference TRBV2 and TRBJ1-6): EPEVTQTPSHQVTQMGQEVILRCVPISNHLYFYWYRQILGQKVEFLVSFYNNEISEKSEIFDDQFSVERPDGSNFTLKIRSTKLEDSAMYFCASSERLARNLHFGNGTRLTVT.

The chain links TRBV19 to TRBJ2-7, with D maybe TRBD2 (5 bases). The ends were cut back, 5 bases at V and 6 bases at J, with 8 bases in the middle. CDR1 is LNHDA and CDR2 is SQIVND in the germline V gene (reference sequence). The CDR3 covers 11 residues. CDR3: CASSRGGEQYF. The CDR3 region has the DNA TGTGCCAGTAGTCGGGGTGGCGAGCAGTACTTC.

This CDR3 reads CASSLVGQGEQYF. CDR3 in DNA: TGTGCCAGCAGCTTGGTAGGGCAGGGCGAGCAGTACTTC. The chain recombines TRBV5-4 with TRBJ2-7, with a tentative D call TRBD1 (5 bases). Germline V lookup: CDR1 SGHNT, CDR2 YYREEE (reference sequence). CDR3 length: 13 residues. V was clipped by 0 bases and J by 6 bases, with 10 bases between them.

The gene calls are TRBV25-1 and TRBJ2-2, with D uncertain. The CDR3 runs 15 residues. V lost 0 bases, J lost 1 base, and 6 bases lay in between. Germline V lookup: CDR1 MGHDK, CDR2 SYGVNS. The CDR3 nucleotides are TGTGCCAGCAGTGAATACAGAGGGAACACCGGGGAGCTGTTTTTT. Protein product: CASSEYRGNTGELFF.

The gene calls are TRBV7-9 and TRBJ1-6; 7 positions match TRBD1. The germline V gene has CDR1 SEHNR and CDR2 FQNEAQ (reference sequence). V shed 3 bases and J 6 bases; nucleotides not matched to a gene: 2. There are 14 residues in the CDR3. This CDR3 is CASSFRDSNSPLHF. CDR3 sequence (DNA): TGTGCCAGCAGCTTCCGGGACAGTAATTCACCCCTCCACTTT.

This clone was counted a single time. Within the sample, other DNA sequences also encode this same CDR3. This chain joins TRBV11-2 and TRBJ1-6, with 11 bases fitting TRBD1. Germline CDR1 SGHAT, CDR2 FQNNGV. V shed 3 bases and J 10 bases; nucleotides not matched to a gene: 2. This CDR3 spans 14 amino acids. The CDR3 is CASSFGTGGSPLHF. The DNA for the CDR3 is TGTGCCAGCAGCTTCGGGACAGGGGGGTCACCCCTCCACTTT.